This TCR beta chain is drawn from a study of T-cell memory formation after mild COVID-19. The study, taken as a whole, reports: Some clones that responded turned up in pre-infection memory, which suggests that cross-reactive memory joined in. A balance of CD4 and CD8 characterized clones contracting day 15 to 85, whereas later expanders leaned CD4+.

This clonotype was seen a few times. Antigen: not known. At one end the junction does not follow the germline gene, possibly because of a read error. TCRdb independently ran MiXCR on the 5' RACE reads; one entry per CDR3 protein. The sample carries 450,000 or so distinct CDR3 sequences, 20% recorded once. The sequence derives from an adult woman who had mild COVID-19 (a few samples of this study predate the infection). Cell type and time point are not known. Input material: PBMCs or a T cell subset sorted from them (not recorded which).

The CDR3 here is CASSVTGTSGETQYF. CDR3 bases: TGTGCCAGCAGCGTAACCGGGACTAGCGGGGAAACGCAGTATTTT. The chain recombines TRBV7-3 with TRBJ2-3; 13 positions agree with TRBD2. CDR3 length: 15 residues. Germline-derived CDR1 and CDR2 are SGHTA and FQGTGA.